Following are 31 T cell receptor beta chains from one sample sequenced in a study of cytomegalovirus exposure and HLA in healthy donors. The PCR ran on 60 Vbeta and 13 Jbeta primers. Profiling relied on immunoSEQ multiplex PCR, and the TCRdb table lists in-frame clones only, not all of them. The sample holds roughly 100,000 clones, about 77% seen once. Sequencing was carried out using PBMCs. The source is a woman aged 18-30 years in good health and CMV-seropositive.

V and J are TRBV29-1 and TRBJ2-1; D not certain. This CDR3 is built from 14 residues. Germline loops: CDR1 SQVTM, CDR2 ANQGSEA. The ends were cut back, 1 base at V and 4 bases at J, with 11 bases in the middle. The CDR3 region has the DNA TGCAGCGTTGAAGGCGGAAAGCTATACAATGAGCAGTTCTTC. This encodes CSVEGGKLYNEQFF.

In this sample, this clone turned up a few times. The chain uses TRBV6-5 and TRBJ1-1, with 10 bases identical to TRBD1. CDR3 length: 14 amino acids. Germline V gives CDR1 MNHEY, CDR2 SVGAGI. V dropped 6 bases and J dropped 7; count of bases not matched to a gene: 8. The CDR3 sequence: CASSQDRGHGEAFF. CDR3 in DNA: TGTGCCAGCAGCCAAGACAGGGGGCATGGTGAAGCTTTCTTT.

J is TRBJ1-2 and V is TRBV6-5; unclear D gene. Germline CDR1 MNHEY, CDR2 SVGAGI. CDR3 length: 13 residues. The V end lost 6 bases, the J end lost 5 bases, and 13 bases lay between the germline ends. The CDR3 DNA reads TGTGCCAGCAGGAACTCGAACCGATATGGCTACACCTTC. This gives the protein CASRNSNRYGYTF.

The chain recombines TRBV2 with TRBJ2-5; 7 bases agree with TRBD1. The better agreement between TRBJ2-7 and the DNA end casts doubt on the J call. Germline V gene data show CDR1 as SNHLY and CDR2 as FYNNEI. The CDR3 is 14 residues long. CDR3 amino acids: CASSRQGVGDEQYF. DNA for the CDR3: TGTGCCAGCAGTCGACAGGGAGTCGGTGACGAGCAGTACTTC.

The rearrangement joins TRBV19 to TRBJ1-5; 7 positions match TRBD1. CDR3 length: 15 amino acids. From germline, CDR1 is LNHDA and CDR2 SQIVND (reference sequence). V lost 3 bases and J lost 7; bases outside the gene matches: 9. Here the CDR3 reads CASSIPSDRTQPQHF. Here the CDR3 DNA reads TGTGCCAGTAGTATCCCTTCGGACAGGACCCAGCCCCAGCATTTT.

The genes are TRBV30 and TRBJ2-7; D is undetermined. Germline CDR1 GTSNPN, CDR2 SVGIG (reference sequence). With 2 bases removed from V and 2 bases from J, the gap between germline ends came to 7 bases. The CDR3 covers 12 residues. The CDR3 region has the DNA TGTGCCTGGAGTCCCCGGGCCTACGAGCAGTACTTC. Encoded protein: CAWSPRAYEQYF.

This chain connects TRBV2 to TRBJ2-6; D may be TRBD2 (5 bases). V was clipped by 6 bases and J by 0 bases, with 12 bases between them. Per the germline V gene, CDR1 is SNHLY and CDR2 is FYNNEI. CDR3 size: 16 residues. The CDR3 loop is CASRGTGNSGANVLTF. In DNA, the CDR3 is TGTGCCAGCAGAGGAACCGGGAACTCTGGGGCCAACGTCCTGACTTTC.

This chain uses TRBV18 with TRBJ1-5; D is perhaps TRBD1 (5 bases). This CDR3 is 15 amino acids long. Deletions cut 3 bases from V and 6 bases from J, with 15 bases between. Germline V gene data show CDR1 as KGHSH and CDR2 as LQKENI. Written as DNA, the CDR3 is TGTGCCAGCTCACCCGGGGGGGTGCAGGTTCAGCCCCAGCATTTT. Translated: CASSPGGVQVQPQHF.

This clone was observed once. The chain joins TRBV19 to TRBJ2-1; D unresolved. This CDR3 has 13 residues. From germline, CDR1 is LNHDA and CDR2 SQIVND (reference sequence). V lost 3 bases and J 4 bases, leaving 7 bases between the germline ends. This CDR3 is CASSIQAYNEQFF. The CDR3 nucleotides read TGTGCCAGTAGTATTCAGGCTTACAATGAGCAGTTCTTC.

This chain links TRBV2 with TRBJ1-1; a weak D match, TRBD1 (6 bases). Per germline, CDR1 SNHLY and CDR2 FYNNEI. The CDR3 has 15 residues. The ends were cut back, 7 bases at V and 4 bases at J, with 19 bases in the middle. The CDR3 protein is CASTLGGGTGTEAFF. In nucleotides, the CDR3 is TGTGCCAGCACCCTTGGGGGGGGCACAGGCACTGAAGCTTTCTTT.

The chain couples TRBV11-2 to TRBJ2-7, with D perhaps matching TRBD1 (5 bases). V lost 2 bases and J 5 bases, leaving 16 bases between the germline ends. This CDR3 is 15 amino acids long. CDR1 and CDR2 (germline): SGHAT, FQNNGV. CDR3 sequence (DNA): TGTGCCAGCAGCTTACTCTGGCAGGGAAGCCACGAGCAGTACTTC. It translates to CASSLLWQGSHEQYF.

This clone was found a few times. The V and J genes are TRBV7-9 and TRBJ2-1; a weak D match, TRBD2 (6 bases). Germline assignment: CDR1 SEHNR and CDR2 FQNEAQ (reference sequence). V was pared by 7 bases and J by 1 base, with 11 bases between. CDR3 length: 14 residues. The CDR3 DNA sequence: TGTGCCAGCATTAGCGGAGGATCCTACAATGAGCAGTTCTTC. Translating gives CASISGGSYNEQFF.

The chain uses TRBV6-5 and TRBJ1-3; D unresolved. This CDR3 has 15 residues. Germline CDR1 MNHEY, CDR2 SVGAGI. Trimming left V 4 bases short and J 0 bases short, with 10 bases between. In DNA, the CDR3 is TGTGCCAGCAGTTTAACAGTAACCTCTGGAAACACCATATATTTT. Its protein product is CASSLTVTSGNTIYF.

The chain is built from TRBV9 and TRBJ2-3; 11 bases are a match to TRBD2. V trimming: 2 bases; J trimming: 3 bases; junction bases outside the gene matches: 8. CDR3 size: 17 residues. CDR1 is SGDLS and CDR2 is YYNGEE in the germline V gene. In nucleotides, the CDR3 is TGTGCCAGCAGCGTGGGTAGCGGGAGGGCCGGAACAGATACGCAGTATTTT. Its protein product is CASSVGSGRAGTDTQYF.

This clone was observed a handful of times. The chain combines TRBV30 with TRBJ2-1, with D possibly TRBD2 on 5 matching bases. The germline V gene encodes CDR1 GTSNPN and CDR2 SVGIG (reference sequence). This CDR3 has 14 amino acids. V shed 5 bases and J shed 4 bases, with 15 bases lying between them. In DNA form, the CDR3 reads TGTGCCTGGCGGCGCAGCGGAATTTACAATGAGCAGTTCTTC. It specifies CAWRRSGIYNEQFF.

This rearrangement joins TRBV6-5 to TRBJ1-2; 11 nucleotides agree with TRBD1. The germline CDR1 and CDR2 sequences are MNHEY and SVGAGI. The CDR3 loop spans 14 amino acids. J lost 5 bases, V lost 4 bases, and 3 bases had no gene match. CDR3 sequence: CASSSGTGGYGYTF. The CDR3 DNA reads TGTGCCAGCAGTTCCGGGACAGGGGGGTATGGCTACACCTTC.

The CDR3 region has the DNA TGTGCCAGCAGGCACAGGGGTTTGGTCGGTGTTGAGACCCAGTACTTC. It codes for CASRHRGLVGVETQYF. This chain links TRBV28 with TRBJ2-5; 7 bases fit TRBD1. The CDR3 covers 16 residues. Germline V gene data show CDR1 as MDHEN and CDR2 as SYDVKM. V trimming: 6 bases; J trimming: 5 bases; junction bases outside the gene matches: 15. Variable domain in full (rest from reference TRBV28 and TRBJ2-5): DVKVTQSSRYLVKRTGEKVFLECVQDMDHENMFWYRQDPGLGLRLIYFSYDVKMKEKGDIPEGYSVSREKKERFSLILESASTNQTSMYLCASRHRGLVGVETQYFGPGTRLLVL.

The chain carries TRBV4-3 and TRBJ2-2, with D hard to call. This CDR3 is built from 16 residues. V was cut by 4 bases and J by 2 bases, with 14 bases left in between. Germline V gives CDR1 LGHNA, CDR2 YSLEER. The CDR3 sequence: CASSRSGRVNTGELFF. CDR3 nucleotides: TGCGCCAGCAGCCGCTCGGGTCGGGTAAACACCGGGGAGCTGTTTTTT.

J is TRBJ1-2 and V is TRBV18, with 9 bases fitting TRBD1. V gave up 3 bases and J gave up 4 bases; unmatched junction bases: 12. Germline lookup yields CDR1 KGHSH and CDR2 LQKENI. The length of the CDR3 is 17 residues. CDR3 coding DNA: TGTGCCAGCTCACCTCTCCCCGGGACAGGGTCCAGCTATGGCTACACCTTC. Amino acid sequence: CASSPLPGTGSSYGYTF.

Here the CDR3 reads CASSRRPGTGVDGQYF. DNA for the CDR3: TGTGCCAGCAGCCGGAGGCCCGGGACAGGGGTGGACGGGCAGTACTTC. The chain has TRBV7-8 and TRBJ2-7, with TRBD1 matching over 10 bases. The CDR3 covers 16 residues. The V gene end was trimmed by 5 bases and the J gene end by 9 bases; junction bases not matched to a gene: 16. Germline CDR1 reads SGHVS; CDR2 reads FQNEAQ.

This rearrangement joins TRBV6-5 to TRBJ2-3; D possibly corresponds to TRBD2 (7 bases). The CDR3 is made up of 15 amino acids. Trimming removed 7 bases at V and 3 bases at J, with 17 bases between. The germline V gene encodes CDR1 MNHEY and CDR2 SVGAGI. The CDR3 spells CASNLQGGGTDTQYF. The CDR3 DNA sequence: TGTGCCAGCAACCTCCAAGGGGGGGGAACAGATACGCAGTATTTT.

This rearrangement joins TRBV4-3 to TRBJ2-3, with 8 positions matching TRBD2. Germline V lookup: CDR1 LGHNA, CDR2 YSLEER. This CDR3 has 13 residues. Germline trimming cut 4 bases from V and 6 bases from J; bases unmatched to any gene: 3. The CDR3 DNA reads TGCGCCAGCAGCCCTCGGGGGGGGGATACGCAGTATTTT. The encoded protein is CASSPRGGDTQYF.

The genes are TRBV5-1 and TRBJ1-4, with TRBD1 as a possible D gene (5 bases). This CDR3 contains 14 residues. V lost 4 bases and J lost 0, with 7 bases in between. CDR1 SGHRS and CDR2 YFSETQ come from the germline V gene. The CDR3 spells CASSGGTTNEKLFF. CDR3 nucleotide sequence: TGCGCCAGCAGCGGGGGGACAACTAATGAAAAACTGTTTTTT.

The chain links TRBV5-1 to TRBJ1-5, with D perhaps TRBD1 (5 bases). The CDR3 covers 17 residues. V lost 4 bases to trimming and J lost 0 bases, with 17 bases between them. Germline V gives CDR1 SGHRS, CDR2 YFSETQ. The CDR3 DNA is TGCGCCAGCAGCCCCCTCCCGGGGGACGTTAGCAATCAGCCCCAGCATTTT. It codes for CASSPLPGDVSNQPQHF.

V is TRBV4-3 and J is TRBJ2-7; perhaps TRBD2 as D (6 bases). The V end lost 3 bases, the J end lost 3 bases, and 15 bases lay between the germline ends. CDR1 is LGHNA and CDR2 is YSLEER in the germline V gene. This CDR3 spans 15 amino acids. CDR3 region: CASSQVRDSYYEQYF. CDR3 in DNA: TGCGCCAGCAGCCAGGTCCGGGACTCCTACTACGAGCAGTACTTC.

The chain is built from TRBV4-1 and TRBJ1-1; D perhaps matches TRBD1 (5 bases). Per the germline V gene, CDR1 is MGHRA and CDR2 is YSYEKL. This CDR3 has 15 amino acids. V lost 4 bases and J lost 4, with 16 bases in between. DNA for the CDR3: TGCGCCAGCAGCCCACTTAGGGGCTGGGGCACTGAAGCTTTCTTT. Its protein product is CASSPLRGWGTEAFF.

The chain has TRBV7-2 and TRBJ1-1, with D maybe TRBD1 (5 bases). V lost 5 bases, J lost 7 bases, and 17 bases lay in between. The CDR3 is made up of 14 amino acids. Per the germline V gene, CDR1 is SGHTA and CDR2 is FQGNSA. This CDR3 reads CASSPDPGVGEAFF. The CDR3 nucleotides read TGTGCCAGCAGCCCCGACCCGGGGGTCGGTGAAGCTTTCTTT.

This rearrangement joins TRBV29-1 to TRBJ1-1; TRBD1 aligns across 8 bases. Germline lookup yields CDR1 SQVTM and CDR2 ANQGSEA. The CDR3 runs to 14 residues. Unmatched junction bases numbered 7, after V lost 7 bases and J lost 0 bases. The chain's CDR3 is CSGQTGGMNTEAFF. Here the CDR3 DNA reads TGCAGCGGCCAAACAGGGGGGATGAACACTGAAGCTTTCTTT.

In its sample, this clone was seen once. The chain couples TRBV19 to TRBJ2-4; 9 bases are a match to TRBD1. The CDR3 consists of 17 residues. In germline, CDR1 is LNHDA, CDR2 SQIVND (reference sequence). V shed 3 bases and J 0 bases; nucleotides not matched to a gene: 6. DNA of the CDR3: TGTGCCAGTAGTATGGGAACGGGACAGGGAGCCAAAAACATTCAGTACTTC. It codes for CASSMGTGQGAKNIQYF. The variable domain in full, completed from reference TRBV19 and TRBJ2-4, reads DGGITQSPKYLFRKEGQNVTLSCEQNLNHDAMYWYRQDPGQGLRLIYYSQIVNDFQKGDIAEGYSVSREKKESFPLTVTSAQKNPTAFYLCASSMGTGQGAKNIQYFGAGTRLSVL.

The sample holds one count of this clone. This same CDR3 is encoded by further DNA sequences in the sample. The gene calls are TRBV2 and TRBJ2-7; 10 nucleotides align to TRBD1. J was trimmed by 4 bases and V by 8 bases; bases with no gene match: 2. Germline V gene data show CDR1 as SNHLY and CDR2 as FYNNEI. The CDR3 runs to 12 residues. The CDR3 region is CASEGQGYEQYF. CDR3 nucleotides: TGTGCCAGCGAGGGACAGGGGTACGAGCAGTACTTC.

The chain has TRBV5-1 and TRBJ2-1; 13 positions match TRBD2. V lost 5 bases, J lost 2 bases, and 4 bases stayed unmatched. This CDR3 has 16 residues. In germline, CDR1 is SGHRS, CDR2 YFSETQ. CDR3 region: CASSYGLAGAYNEQFF. CDR3 nucleotides: TGCGCCAGCAGTTACGGACTAGCGGGGGCCTACAATGAGCAGTTCTTC.